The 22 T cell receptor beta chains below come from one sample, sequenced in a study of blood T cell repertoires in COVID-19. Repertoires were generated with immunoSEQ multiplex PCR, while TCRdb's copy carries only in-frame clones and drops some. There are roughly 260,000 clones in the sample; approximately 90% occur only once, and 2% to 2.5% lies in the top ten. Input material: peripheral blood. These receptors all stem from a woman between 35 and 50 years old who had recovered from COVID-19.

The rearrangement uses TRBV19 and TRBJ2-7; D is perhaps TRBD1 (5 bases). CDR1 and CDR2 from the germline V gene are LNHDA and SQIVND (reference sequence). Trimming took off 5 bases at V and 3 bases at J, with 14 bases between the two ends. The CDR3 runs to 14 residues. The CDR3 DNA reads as TGTGCCAGTAGTGGGGCAGTAAATGACTACGAGCAGTACTTC. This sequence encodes CASSGAVNDYEQYF.

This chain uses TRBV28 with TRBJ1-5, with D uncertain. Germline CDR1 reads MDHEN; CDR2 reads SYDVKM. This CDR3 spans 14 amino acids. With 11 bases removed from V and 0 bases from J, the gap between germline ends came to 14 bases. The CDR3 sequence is CASRHTYSNQPQHF. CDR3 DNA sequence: TGTGCCTCCCGACATACCTATAGCAATCAGCCCCAGCATTTT.

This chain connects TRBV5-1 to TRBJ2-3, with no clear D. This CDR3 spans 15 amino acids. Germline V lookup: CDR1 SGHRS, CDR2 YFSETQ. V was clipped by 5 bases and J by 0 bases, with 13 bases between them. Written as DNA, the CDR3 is TGCGCCAGCAGTCCGGGTGCACCTAGCACAGATACGCAGTATTTT. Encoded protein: CASSPGAPSTDTQYF. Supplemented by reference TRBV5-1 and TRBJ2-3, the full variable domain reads KAGVTQTPRYLIKTRGQQVTLSCSPISGHRSVSWYQQTPGQGLQFLFEYFSETQRNKGNFPGRFSGRQFSNSRSEMNVSTLELGDSALYLCASSPGAPSTDTQYFGPGTRLTVL.

The CDR3: CASSQRQREKGETQYF. The CDR3 nucleotides read TGTGCCAGCAGCCAAAGACAGCGTGAGAAGGGAGAGACCCAGTACTTC. The chain couples TRBV11-3 to TRBJ2-5; D might be TRBD1 (5 bases). Germline V gene sequence: CDR1 SGHNT, CDR2 YENEEA. The CDR3 has 16 amino acids. The germline V and J ends were trimmed by 5 bases and 4 bases, with 20 bases remaining between them.

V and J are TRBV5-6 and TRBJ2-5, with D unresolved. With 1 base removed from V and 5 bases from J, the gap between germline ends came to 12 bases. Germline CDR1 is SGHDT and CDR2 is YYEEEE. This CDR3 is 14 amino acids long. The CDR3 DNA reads TGTGCCAGCAGCTTGAATTCGGTGAAGGAGACCCAGTACTTC. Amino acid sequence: CASSLNSVKETQYF.

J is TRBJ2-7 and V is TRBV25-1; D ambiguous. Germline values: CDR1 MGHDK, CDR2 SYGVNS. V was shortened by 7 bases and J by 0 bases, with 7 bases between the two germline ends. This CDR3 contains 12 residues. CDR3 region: CASMADSYEQYF. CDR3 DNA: TGTGCCAGCATGGCGGACTCCTACGAGCAGTACTTC.

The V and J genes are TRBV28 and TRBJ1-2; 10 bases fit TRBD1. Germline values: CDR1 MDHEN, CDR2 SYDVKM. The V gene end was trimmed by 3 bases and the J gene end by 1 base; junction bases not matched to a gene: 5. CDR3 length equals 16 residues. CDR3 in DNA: TGTGCCAGCAGTTTGGCAGGGACAGGGGTTAACTATGGCTACACCTTC. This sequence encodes CASSLAGTGVNYGYTF.

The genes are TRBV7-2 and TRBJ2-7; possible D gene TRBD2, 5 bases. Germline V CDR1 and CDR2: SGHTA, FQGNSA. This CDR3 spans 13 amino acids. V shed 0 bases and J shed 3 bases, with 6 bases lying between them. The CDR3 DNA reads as TGTGCCAGCAGCTTAGCGGGAGACTACGAGCAGTACTTC. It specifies CASSLAGDYEQYF.

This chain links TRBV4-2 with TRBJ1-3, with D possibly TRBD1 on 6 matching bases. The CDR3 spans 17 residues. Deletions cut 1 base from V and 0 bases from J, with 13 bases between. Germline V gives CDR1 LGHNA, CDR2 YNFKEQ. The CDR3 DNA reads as TGTGCCAGCAGCCAAGCGGGGGGGGCCAACTCTGGAAACACCATATATTTT. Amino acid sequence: CASSQAGGANSGNTIYF.

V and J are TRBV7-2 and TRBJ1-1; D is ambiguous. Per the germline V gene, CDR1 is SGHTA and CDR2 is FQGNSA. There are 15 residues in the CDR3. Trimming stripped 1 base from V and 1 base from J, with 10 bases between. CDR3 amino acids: CASSLEGGWNTEAFF. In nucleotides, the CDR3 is TGTGCCAGCAGCTTAGAAGGAGGGTGGAACACTGAAGCTTTCTTT.

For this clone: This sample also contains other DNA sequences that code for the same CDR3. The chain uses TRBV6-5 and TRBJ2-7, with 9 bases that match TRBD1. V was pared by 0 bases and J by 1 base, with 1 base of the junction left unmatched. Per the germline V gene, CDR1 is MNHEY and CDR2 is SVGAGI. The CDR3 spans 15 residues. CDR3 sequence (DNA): TGTGCCAGCAGTTACTCCGGGACAGGGTCCTACGAGCAGTACTTC. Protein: CASSYSGTGSYEQYF.

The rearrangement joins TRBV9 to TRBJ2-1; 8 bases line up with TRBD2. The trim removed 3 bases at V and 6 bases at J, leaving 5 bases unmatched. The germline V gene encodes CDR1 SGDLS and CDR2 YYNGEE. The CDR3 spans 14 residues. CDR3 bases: TGTGCCAGCAGCGCCAGCGGGGGCGGCAATGAGCAGTTCTTC. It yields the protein CASSASGGGNEQFF.

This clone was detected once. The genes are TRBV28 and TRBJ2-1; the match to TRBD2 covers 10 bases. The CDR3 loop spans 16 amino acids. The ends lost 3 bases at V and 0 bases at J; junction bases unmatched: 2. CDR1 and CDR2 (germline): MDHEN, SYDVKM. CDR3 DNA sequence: TGTGCCAGCAGTTTGAGCGGGGGGGCCTCCTACAATGAGCAGTTCTTC. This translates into CASSLSGGASYNEQFF.

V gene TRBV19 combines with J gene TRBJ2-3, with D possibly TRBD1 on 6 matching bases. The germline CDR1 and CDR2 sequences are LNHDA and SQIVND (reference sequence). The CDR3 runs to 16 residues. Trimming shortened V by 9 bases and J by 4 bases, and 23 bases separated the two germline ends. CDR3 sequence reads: CASSWGRGSAPDTQYF. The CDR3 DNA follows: TGTGCCAGCTCCTGGGGCAGGGGTTCGGCCCCAGATACGCAGTATTTT.

The CDR3 sequence is CASSQGIGTGPRTDTQYF. The CDR3, as DNA: TGCGCCAGCAGCCAAGGGATCGGGACAGGGCCCCGCACAGATACGCAGTATTTT. The J gene is TRBJ2-3, the V gene TRBV4-3; TRBD1 agrees at 9 bases. This CDR3 has 18 residues. Germline CDR1 reads LGHNA; CDR2 reads YSLEER. Trimming at V came to 1 base and at J to 1 base, leaving 9 bases not matched to a gene.

CDR3 DNA sequence: TGCAGCGTCGGGACAGGGGCGAACACCGGGGAGCTGTTTTTT. Translation: CSVGTGANTGELFF. This rearrangement joins TRBV29-1 to TRBJ2-2; 10 positions agree with TRBD1. The CDR3 extends over 14 amino acids. Germline trimming cut 6 bases from V and 0 bases from J; bases unmatched to any gene: 1. CDR1 is SQVTM and CDR2 is ANQGSEA in the germline V gene.

DNA of the CDR3: TGTGCCAGGAGACAGGGGGCGGGCTATGGCTACACCTTC. Protein sequence: CARRQGAGYGYTF. The genes are TRBV6-5 and TRBJ1-2, with 10 bases fitting TRBD1. Trimming at V came to 9 bases and at J to 4 bases, leaving 5 bases not matched to a gene. CDR1 is MNHEY and CDR2 is SVGAGI in the germline V gene. The CDR3 contains 13 residues.

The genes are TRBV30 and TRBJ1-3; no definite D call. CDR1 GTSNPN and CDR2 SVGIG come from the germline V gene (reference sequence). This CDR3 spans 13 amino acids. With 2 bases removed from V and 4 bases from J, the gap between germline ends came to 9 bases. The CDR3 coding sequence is TGTGCCTGGAGTCATCAACAGGGAAACACCATATATTTT. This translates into CAWSHQQGNTIYF.

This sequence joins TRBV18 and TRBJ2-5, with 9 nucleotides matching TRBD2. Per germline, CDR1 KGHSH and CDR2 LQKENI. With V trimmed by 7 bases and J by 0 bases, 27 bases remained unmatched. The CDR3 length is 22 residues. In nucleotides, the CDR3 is TGTGCCAGCTTCGCGACACTTAAGGAAGGGCCTACGGCGGGAGGGTACCAAGAGACCCAGTACTTC. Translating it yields CASFATLKEGPTAGGYQETQYF.

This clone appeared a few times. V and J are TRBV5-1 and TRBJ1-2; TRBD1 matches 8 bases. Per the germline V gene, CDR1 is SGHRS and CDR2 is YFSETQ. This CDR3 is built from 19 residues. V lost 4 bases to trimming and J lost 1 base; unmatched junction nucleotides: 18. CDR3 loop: CASSTAGTGVGGRNYGYTF. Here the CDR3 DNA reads TGCGCCAGCAGCACCGCCGGGACAGGTGTTGGGGGACGTAACTATGGCTACACCTTC.

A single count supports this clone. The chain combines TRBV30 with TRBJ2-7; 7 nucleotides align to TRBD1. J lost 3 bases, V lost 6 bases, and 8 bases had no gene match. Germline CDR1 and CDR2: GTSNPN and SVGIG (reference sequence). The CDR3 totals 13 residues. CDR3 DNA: TGTGCCTGTATGACAGGGTATCGCTACGAGCAGTACTTC. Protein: CACMTGYRYEQYF.

CDR3 in DNA: TGTGCCAGCAGCTTAGGGGCCGGCAGAGCCTACGAGCAGTACTTC. This translates into CASSLGAGRAYEQYF. The V gene is TRBV5-5, the J gene TRBJ2-7, with D possibly matching TRBD1 (5 bases). The ends were cut back, 2 bases at V and 2 bases at J, with 14 bases in the middle. Germline CDR1 SGHKS, CDR2 YYEKEE (reference sequence). CDR3 size: 15 residues. The whole variable domain, remainder taken from reference TRBV5-5 and TRBJ2-7, is DAGVTQSPTHLIKTRGQQVTLRCSPISGHKSVSWYQQVLGQGPQFIFQYYEKEERGRGNFPDRFSARQFPNYSSELNVNALLLGDSALYLCASSLGAGRAYEQYFGPGTRLTVT.